This T cell receptor beta chain was recorded in a study of T cells in Graves' hyperthyroidism and ophthalmopathy. TCR beta CDR3 regions were amplified from RNA transcripts. HTBI primers were employed in a first-round RT-PCR of the TCR CDR3. TCRdb reanalysed the multiplex PCR reads using MiXCR and keeps one entry per CDR3 protein. The sample yields 150,000 to 200,000 distinct CDR3 sequences, 15% to 20% seen once. Trimming took off 7 bases at V and 0 bases at J, with 16 bases between the two ends. The CDR3 loop spans 16 amino acids. The germline V gene encodes CDR1 LNHDA and CDR2 SQIVND (reference sequence).

Sequencing was performed on blood. This clonotype was sampled from a woman aged 50 to 60 with Graves' hyperthyroidism. This chain uses TRBV19 with TRBJ1-3; D remains unclear. This CDR3 is CASISDGPFSGNTIYF. The DNA for the CDR3 is TGTGCCAGTATTTCCGACGGACCCTTCTCTGGAAACACCATATATTTT.